Listed here are 11 T cell receptor beta chains from one sample, sequenced in a study of blood T cell repertoires in COVID-19. The assay was immunoSEQ multiplex PCR, and TCRdb's table has in-frame clones only and misses some. The data hold roughly 240,000 clones, with roughly 88% observed a single time. The sequencing sample was made of PBMCs or T cells enriched from blood (not recorded which). The receptor source for this set is a woman aged 40 to 50 with acute COVID-19.

CDR3: CASSPPGLTYEQYF. The DNA of the CDR3 is TGTGCCAGCAGCCCCCCGGGTCTGACCTACGAGCAGTACTTC. The V and J genes are TRBV11-2 and TRBJ2-7, with D uncertain. The CDR3 consists of 14 residues. Germline CDR1 reads SGHAT; CDR2 reads FQNNGV. Trimming pared 5 bases from V and 2 bases from J, leaving 13 bases between.

This chain uses TRBV1 with TRBJ1-1; the D segment call TRBD1 is taken from the table without a DNA check. TRBV1 is given as a pseudogene. The CDR3 contains 17 residues. The CDR3 coding sequence is TGCACCAGCAGCCAAACGGACAGGGGGAAAAGTAGAACTGAAGCTTTCTTT. It yields the protein CTSSQTDRGKSRTEAFF.

The chain combines TRBV29-1 with TRBJ1-1; D perhaps matches TRBD1 (6 bases). CDR3 length: 12 residues. The germline V and J ends were trimmed by 8 bases and 4 bases, with 14 bases remaining between them. Germline CDR1 is SQVTM and CDR2 is ANQGSEA. CDR3 loop: CSYSQGSTEAFF. In DNA form, the CDR3 reads TGCAGCTACTCACAGGGTAGCACTGAAGCTTTCTTT.

The DNA for the CDR3 is TGTGCCAGCAGCCCGCAGGGGGGAATGACTGAAGCTTTCTTT. The encoded protein is CASSPQGGMTEAFF. This sequence joins TRBV3-1 (or the pseudogene TRBV3-2) and TRBJ1-1, with 7 bases identical to TRBD1. V was clipped by 4 bases and J by 5 bases; unmatched bases: 7. CDR1 is LGHDT, CDR2 YNNKEL, per germline (reference sequence). The CDR3 totals 14 residues.

The chain is built from TRBV10-3 and TRBJ1-1; D gene ambiguous. The germline V gene encodes CDR1 ENHRY and CDR2 SYGVKD. The V end lost 3 bases, the J end lost 0 bases, and 8 bases lay between the germline ends. CDR3 length equals 14 residues. The CDR3 DNA is TGTGCCATCAGTGAAGCGCCTATGAACACTGAAGCTTTCTTT. Translated: CAISEAPMNTEAFF.

This rearrangement joins TRBV29-1 to TRBJ1-3, with D possibly TRBD1 on 6 matching bases. Trimming stripped 0 bases from V and 0 bases from J, with 12 bases between. CDR1 is SQVTM, CDR2 ANQGSEA, per germline. CDR3 length equals 16 residues. CDR3 loop: CSVEEGTRHSGNTIYF. The CDR3 nucleotides are TGCAGCGTTGAAGAGGGGACACGCCACTCTGGAAACACCATATATTTT.

V gene TRBV5-4 combines with J gene TRBJ1-2, with D tentatively TRBD1 (6 bases). Deletions cut 4 bases from V and 0 bases from J, with 16 bases between. The germline V gene encodes CDR1 SGHNT and CDR2 YYREEE (reference sequence). This CDR3 has 16 residues. CDR3 nucleotides: TGTGCCAGCAGCCCGAGACGATCAGGGGCTAACTATGGCTACACCTTC. It translates to CASSPRRSGANYGYTF.

The CDR3 sequence is CASRGSRGGNQPQHF. CDR3 nucleotide sequence: TGTGCCAGCAGGGGATCTCGGGGGGGCAATCAGCCCCAGCATTTT. This rearrangement joins TRBV28 to TRBJ1-5; D might be TRBD1 (5 bases). Trimming stripped 6 bases from V and 2 bases from J, with 14 bases between. The CDR3 is made up of 15 amino acids. The germline CDR1 and CDR2 sequences are MDHEN and SYDVKM.

This clone appeared a few times. The chain carries TRBV4-1 and TRBJ1-3; a possible D gene is TRBD1 (5 bases). The V gene's germline CDR1 is MGHRA and CDR2 YSYEKL. Trimming left V 0 bases short and J 5 bases short, with 17 bases between. This CDR3 contains 17 residues. The CDR3 reads CASSQEGQGVSRNTIYF. The DNA for the CDR3 is TGCGCCAGCAGCCAAGAAGGCCAGGGCGTTAGTAGAAACACCATATATTTT.

This clone occurred a few times. The V call is TRBV11-2, the J call TRBJ1-2, with D possibly being TRBD1 (6 bases). Germline V CDR1 and CDR2: SGHAT, FQNNGV. Trimming stripped 1 base from V and 8 bases from J, with 11 bases between. This CDR3 comprises 13 residues. CDR3 in amino acids: CASSLAGARGYTF. CDR3 coding DNA: TGTGCCAGCAGCTTAGCAGGGGCGCGGGGCTACACCTTC.

The CDR3 DNA reads as TGTGCCAGCGAAGGGACGGCGGGACTGGGTAGGACCCAGCATTTT. It codes for CASEGTAGLGRTQHF. The chain joins TRBV2 to TRBJ1-5, with D possibly being TRBD1 (5 bases). The CDR3 runs to 15 residues. Trimming took off 8 bases at V and 11 bases at J, with 25 bases between the two ends. Germline V lookup: CDR1 SNHLY, CDR2 FYNNEI.